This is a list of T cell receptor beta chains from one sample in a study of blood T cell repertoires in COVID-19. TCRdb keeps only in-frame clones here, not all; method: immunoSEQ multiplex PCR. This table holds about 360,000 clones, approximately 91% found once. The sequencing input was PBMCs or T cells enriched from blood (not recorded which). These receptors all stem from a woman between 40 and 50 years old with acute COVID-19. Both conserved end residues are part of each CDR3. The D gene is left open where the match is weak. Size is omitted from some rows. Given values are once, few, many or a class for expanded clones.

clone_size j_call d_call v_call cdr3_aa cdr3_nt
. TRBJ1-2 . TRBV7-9 CASSLDTAQAYGYTF TGTGCCAGCAGCCTAGACACCGCTCAGGCCTATGGCTACACCTTC
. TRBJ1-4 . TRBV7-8 CASSRHPGTNEKLFF TGTGCCAGCAGCCGCCATCCAGGAACTAATGAAAAACTGTTTTTT
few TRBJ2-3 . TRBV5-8 CASSYGHRTDTQYF TGTGCCAGCAGCTACGGACACCGCACAGATACGCAGTATTTT
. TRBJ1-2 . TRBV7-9 CASSVNSGPKYGYTF TGTGCCAGCAGCGTGAATAGTGGGCCTAAGTATGGCTACACCTTC
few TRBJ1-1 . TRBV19 CASSTHYRAAGTEAFF TGTGCCAGTAGTACTCATTACAGAGCCGCCGGCACTGAAGCTTTCTTT
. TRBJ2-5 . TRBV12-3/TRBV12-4 CASKRREGTQYF TGTGCCAGCAAGCGACGGGAAGGGACCCAGTACTTC
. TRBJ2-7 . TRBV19 CASSIGANPFYEQYF TGTGCCAGTAGTATAGGAGCGAATCCATTCTACGAGCAGTACTTC
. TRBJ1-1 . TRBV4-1 CASSHKGSRGTYTEAFF TGCGCCAGCAGCCATAAAGGGTCCCGGGGGACTTACACTGAAGCTTTCTTT
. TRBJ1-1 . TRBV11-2 CASSLERNLAEAFF TGTGCCAGCAGCTTAGAGCGGAATCTGGCTGAAGCTTTCTTT
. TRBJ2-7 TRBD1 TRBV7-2 CASTGTGSHEQYF TGTGCCAGCACCGGGACAGGGTCCCACGAGCAGTACTTC
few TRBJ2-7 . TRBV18 CASSPPSAGRTYEQYF TGTGCCAGCTCACCACCGTCCGCGGGACGGACCTACGAGCAGTACTTC
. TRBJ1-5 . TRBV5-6 CASSFTGFNQPQHF TGTGCCAGCAGCTTTACAGGTTTTAATCAGCCCCAGCATTTT
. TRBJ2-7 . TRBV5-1 CASSSGQTYEQYF TGCGCCAGCAGCTCGGGACAAACCTACGAGCAGTACTTC
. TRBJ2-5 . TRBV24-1 CATSDPDGAQETQYF TGTGCCACCAGTGACCCTGATGGGGCCCAAGAGACCCAGTACTTC
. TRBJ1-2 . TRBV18 CASSPVVAGNYGYTF TGTGCCAGCTCACCAGTGGTAGCAGGGAACTATGGCTACACCTTC